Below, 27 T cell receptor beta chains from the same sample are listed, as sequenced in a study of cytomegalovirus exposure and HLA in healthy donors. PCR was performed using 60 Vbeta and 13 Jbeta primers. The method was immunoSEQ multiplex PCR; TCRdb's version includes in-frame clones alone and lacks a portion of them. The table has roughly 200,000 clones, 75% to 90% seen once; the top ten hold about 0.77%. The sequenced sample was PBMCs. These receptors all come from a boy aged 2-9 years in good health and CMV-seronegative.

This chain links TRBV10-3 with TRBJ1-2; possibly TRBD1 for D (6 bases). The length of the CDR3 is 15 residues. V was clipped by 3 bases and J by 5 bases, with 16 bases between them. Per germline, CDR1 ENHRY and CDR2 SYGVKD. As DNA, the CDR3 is TGTGCCATCAGTGAAGACCGGACAGTGACTTATGGCTACACCTTC. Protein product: CAISEDRTVTYGYTF.

The CDR3 region has the DNA TGTGCCAGCAGCCCTCCTCTAGGGGCAGAGACCCAGTACTTC. This codes for CASSPPLGAETQYF. The chain combines TRBV7-9 with TRBJ2-5, with D tentatively TRBD1 (5 bases). V lost 5 bases, J lost 4 bases, and 14 bases lay in between. The germline V gene encodes CDR1 SEHNR and CDR2 FQNEAQ (reference sequence). This CDR3 has 14 amino acids. Filled out from reference TRBV7-9 and TRBJ2-5, the complete variable domain reads DTGVSQNPRHKITKRGQNVTFRCDPISEHNRLYWYRQTLGQGPEFLTYFQNEAQLEKSRLLSDRFSAERPKGSFSTLEIQRTEQGDSAMYLCASSPPLGAETQYFGPGTRLLVL.

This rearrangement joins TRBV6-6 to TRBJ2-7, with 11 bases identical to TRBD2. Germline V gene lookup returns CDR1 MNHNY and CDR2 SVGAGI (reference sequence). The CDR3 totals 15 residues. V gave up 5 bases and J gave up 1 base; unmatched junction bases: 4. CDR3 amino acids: CASSLTSGVSYEQYF. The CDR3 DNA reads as TGTGCCAGCAGTCTGACTAGCGGGGTATCCTACGAGCAGTACTTC.

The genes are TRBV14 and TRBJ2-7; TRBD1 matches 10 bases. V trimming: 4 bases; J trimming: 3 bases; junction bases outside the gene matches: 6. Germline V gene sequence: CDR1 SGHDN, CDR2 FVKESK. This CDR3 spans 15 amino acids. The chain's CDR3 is CASSPPGTGVYEQYF. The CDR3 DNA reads TGTGCCAGCAGCCCCCCCGGGACAGGGGTCTACGAGCAGTACTTC. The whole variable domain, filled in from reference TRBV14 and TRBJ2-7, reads EAGVTQFPSHSVIEKGQTVTLRCDPISGHDNLYWYRRVMGKEIKFLLHFVKESKQDESGMPNNRFLAERTGGTYSTLKVQPAELEDSGVYFCASSPPGTGVYEQYFGPGTRLTVT.

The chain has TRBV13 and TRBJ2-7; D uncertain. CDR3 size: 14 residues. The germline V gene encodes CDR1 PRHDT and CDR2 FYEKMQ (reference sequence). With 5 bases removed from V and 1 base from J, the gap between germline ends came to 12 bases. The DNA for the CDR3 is TGTGCCAGCAGCCCGCAAGACATGTCCTACGAGCAGTACTTC. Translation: CASSPQDMSYEQYF.

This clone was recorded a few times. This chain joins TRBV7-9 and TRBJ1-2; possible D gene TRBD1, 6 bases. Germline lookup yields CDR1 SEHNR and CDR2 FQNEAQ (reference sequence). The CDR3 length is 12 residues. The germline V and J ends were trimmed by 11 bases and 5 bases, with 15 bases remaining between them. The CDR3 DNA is TGTGCCGGAAATACAGGGCGGTATGGCTACACCTTC. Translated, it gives CAGNTGRYGYTF. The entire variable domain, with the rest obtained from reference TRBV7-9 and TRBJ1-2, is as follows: DTGVSQNPRHKITKRGQNVTFRCDPISEHNRLYWYRQTLGQGPEFLTYFQNEAQLEKSRLLSDRFSAERPKGSFSTLEIQRTEQGDSAMYLCAGNTGRYGYTFGSGTRLTVV.

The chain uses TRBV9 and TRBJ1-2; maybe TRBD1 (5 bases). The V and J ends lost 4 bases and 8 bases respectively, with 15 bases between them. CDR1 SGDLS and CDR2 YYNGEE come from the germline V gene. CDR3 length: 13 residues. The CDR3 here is CASSPSGVQGYTF. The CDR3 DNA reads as TGTGCCAGCAGCCCGTCGGGGGTGCAGGGCTACACCTTC. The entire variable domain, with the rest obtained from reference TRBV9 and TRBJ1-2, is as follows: DSGVTQTPKHLITATGQRVTLRCSPRSGDLSVYWYQQSLDQGLQFLIQYYNGEERAKGNILERFSAQQFPDLHSELNLSSLELGDSALYFCASSPSGVQGYTFGSGTRLTVV.

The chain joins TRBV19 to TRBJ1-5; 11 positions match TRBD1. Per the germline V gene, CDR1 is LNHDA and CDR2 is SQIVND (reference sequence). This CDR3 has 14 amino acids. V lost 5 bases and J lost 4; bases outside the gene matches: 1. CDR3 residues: CASSGTGGNQPQHF. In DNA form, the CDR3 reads TGTGCCAGTAGTGGGACAGGGGGAAATCAGCCCCAGCATTTT.

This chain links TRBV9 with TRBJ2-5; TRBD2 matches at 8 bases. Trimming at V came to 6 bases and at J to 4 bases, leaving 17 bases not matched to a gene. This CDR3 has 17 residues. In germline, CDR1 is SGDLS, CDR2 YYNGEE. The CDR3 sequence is CASTPRASGRWGETQYF. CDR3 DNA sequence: TGTGCCAGCACCCCCCGGGCCAGCGGGAGATGGGGAGAGACCCAGTACTTC.

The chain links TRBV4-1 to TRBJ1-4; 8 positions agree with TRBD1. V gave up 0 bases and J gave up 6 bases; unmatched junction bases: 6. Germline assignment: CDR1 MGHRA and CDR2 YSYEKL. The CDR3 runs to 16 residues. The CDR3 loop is CASSQDRTGPHEKLFF. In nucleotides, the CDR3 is TGCGCCAGCAGCCAAGATCGGACAGGGCCCCATGAAAAACTGTTTTTT.

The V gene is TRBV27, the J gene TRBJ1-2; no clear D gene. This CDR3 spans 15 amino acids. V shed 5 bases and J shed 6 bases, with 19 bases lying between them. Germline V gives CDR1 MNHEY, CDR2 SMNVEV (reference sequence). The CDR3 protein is CASSPLDGLSDGYTF. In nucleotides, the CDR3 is TGTGCCAGCAGTCCCCTCGACGGCCTTAGCGATGGCTACACCTTC.

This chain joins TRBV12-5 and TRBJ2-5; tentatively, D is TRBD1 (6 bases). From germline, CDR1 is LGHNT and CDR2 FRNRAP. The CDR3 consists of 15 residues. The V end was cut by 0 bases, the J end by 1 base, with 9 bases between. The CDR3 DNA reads TGTGCTAGTGGTTTGGTAACAGGGACCCAAGAGACCCAGTACTTC. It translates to CASGLVTGTQETQYF.

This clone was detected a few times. CDR3 bases: TGTGCCACCACAGGGAGCGGGGAGCTGTTTTTT. Protein product: CATTGSGELFF. V is TRBV6-5 and J is TRBJ2-2, with D maybe TRBD1 (6 bases). Trimming took 10 bases from V and 7 from J, leaving 10 bases between them. The germline CDR1 and CDR2 sequences are MNHEY and SVGAGI. The CDR3 is made up of 11 amino acids.

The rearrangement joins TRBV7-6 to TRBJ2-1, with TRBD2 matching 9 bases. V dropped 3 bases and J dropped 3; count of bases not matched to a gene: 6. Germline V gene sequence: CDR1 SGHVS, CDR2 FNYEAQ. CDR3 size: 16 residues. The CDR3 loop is CASSLRGTSLYNEQFF. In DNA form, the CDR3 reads TGTGCCAGCAGCTTGCGGGGGACTAGCCTCTACAATGAGCAGTTCTTC. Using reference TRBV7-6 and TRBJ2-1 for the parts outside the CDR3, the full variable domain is GAGVSQSPRYKVTKRGQDVALRCDPISGHVSLYWYRQALGQGPEFLTYFNYEAQQDKSGLPNDRFSAERPEGSISTLTIQRTEQRDSAMYRCASSLRGTSLYNEQFFGPGTRLTVL.

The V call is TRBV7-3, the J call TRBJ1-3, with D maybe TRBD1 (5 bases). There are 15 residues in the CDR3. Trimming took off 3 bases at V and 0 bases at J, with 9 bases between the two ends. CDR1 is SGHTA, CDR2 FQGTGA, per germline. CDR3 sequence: CASSLGLSSGNTIYF. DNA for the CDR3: TGTGCCAGCAGCTTGGGACTGAGCTCTGGAAACACCATATATTTT.

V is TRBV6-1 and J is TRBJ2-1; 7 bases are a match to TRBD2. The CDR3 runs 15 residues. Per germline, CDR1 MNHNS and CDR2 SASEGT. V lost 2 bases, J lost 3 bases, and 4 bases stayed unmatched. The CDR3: CASSESAGDYNEQFF. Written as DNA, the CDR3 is TGTGCCAGCAGTGAATCTGCGGGGGACTACAATGAGCAGTTCTTC.

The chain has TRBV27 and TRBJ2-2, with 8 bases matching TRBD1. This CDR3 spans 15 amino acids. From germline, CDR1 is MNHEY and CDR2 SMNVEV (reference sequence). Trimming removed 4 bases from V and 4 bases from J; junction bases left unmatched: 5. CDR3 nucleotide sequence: TGTGCCAGCAGTTCCGGACAGGGTCCCACCGGGGAGCTGTTTTTT. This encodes CASSSGQGPTGELFF.

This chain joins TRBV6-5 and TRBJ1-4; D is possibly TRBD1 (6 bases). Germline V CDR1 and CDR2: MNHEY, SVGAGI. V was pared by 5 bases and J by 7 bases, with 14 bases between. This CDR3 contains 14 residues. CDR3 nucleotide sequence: TGTGCCAGCAGTGAAACAACAGGGATTGAAAAACTGTTTTTT. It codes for CASSETTGIEKLFF.

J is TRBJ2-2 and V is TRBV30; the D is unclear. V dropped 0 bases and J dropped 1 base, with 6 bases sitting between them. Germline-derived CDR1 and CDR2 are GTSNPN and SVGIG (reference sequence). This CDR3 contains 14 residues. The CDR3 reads CAWSVRQNTGELFF. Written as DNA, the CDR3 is TGTGCCTGGAGTGTTAGACAGAACACCGGGGAGCTGTTTTTT.

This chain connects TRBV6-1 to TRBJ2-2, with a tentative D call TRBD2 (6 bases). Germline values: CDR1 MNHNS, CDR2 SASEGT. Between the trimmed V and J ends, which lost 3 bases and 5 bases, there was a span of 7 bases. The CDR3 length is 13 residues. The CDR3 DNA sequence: TGTGCCAGCAGTGACGGGGGAACCGGGGAGCTGTTTTTT. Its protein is CASSDGGTGELFF.

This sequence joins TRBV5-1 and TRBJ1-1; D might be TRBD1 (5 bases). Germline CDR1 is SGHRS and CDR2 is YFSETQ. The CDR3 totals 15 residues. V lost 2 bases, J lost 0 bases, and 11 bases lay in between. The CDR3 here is CASSFRGELNTEAFF. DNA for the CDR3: TGCGCCAGCAGCTTTCGGGGGGAATTGAACACTGAAGCTTTCTTT.

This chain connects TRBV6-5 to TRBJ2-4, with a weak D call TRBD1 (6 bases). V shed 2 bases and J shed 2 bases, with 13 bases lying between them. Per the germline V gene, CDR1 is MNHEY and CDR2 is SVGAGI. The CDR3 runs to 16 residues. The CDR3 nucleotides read TGTGCCAGCAGTTACGGATTGGGGACATCCAAAAACATTCAGTACTTC. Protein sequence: CASSYGLGTSKNIQYF.

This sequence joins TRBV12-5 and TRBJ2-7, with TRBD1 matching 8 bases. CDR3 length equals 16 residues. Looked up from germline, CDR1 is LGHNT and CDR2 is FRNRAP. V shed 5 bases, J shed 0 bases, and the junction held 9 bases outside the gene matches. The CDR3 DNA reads TGTGCTAGTGGTCTAAGACAGGGGCCGAGCTCCTACGAGCAGTACTTC. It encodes CASGLRQGPSSYEQYF.

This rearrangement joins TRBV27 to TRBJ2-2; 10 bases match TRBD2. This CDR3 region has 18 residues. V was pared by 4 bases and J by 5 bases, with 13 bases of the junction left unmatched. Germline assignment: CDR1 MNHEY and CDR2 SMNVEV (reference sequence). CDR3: CASSSKPYIAGGTGELFF. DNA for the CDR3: TGTGCCAGCAGTTCGAAACCGTATATAGCGGGAGGAACCGGGGAGCTGTTTTTT.

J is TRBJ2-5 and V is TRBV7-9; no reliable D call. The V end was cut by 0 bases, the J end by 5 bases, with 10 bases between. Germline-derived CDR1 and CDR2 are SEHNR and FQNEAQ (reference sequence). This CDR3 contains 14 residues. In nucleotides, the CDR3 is TGTGCCAGCAGCTTAGCATACTTTGAGGAGACCCAGTACTTC. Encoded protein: CASSLAYFEETQYF.

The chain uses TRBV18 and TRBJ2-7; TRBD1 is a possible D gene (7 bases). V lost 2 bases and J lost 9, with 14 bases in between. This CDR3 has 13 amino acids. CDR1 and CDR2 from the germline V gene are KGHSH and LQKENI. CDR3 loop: CASSPAQGGAQYF. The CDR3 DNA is TGTGCCAGCTCACCAGCCCAGGGGGGAGCGCAGTACTTC.

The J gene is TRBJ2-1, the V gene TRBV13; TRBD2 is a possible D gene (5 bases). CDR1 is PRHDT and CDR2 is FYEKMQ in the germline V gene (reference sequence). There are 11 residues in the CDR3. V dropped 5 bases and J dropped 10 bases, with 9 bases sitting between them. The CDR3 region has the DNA TGTGCCAGCAGCCTCCGGGAAGAGCAGTTCTTC. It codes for CASSLREEQFF.